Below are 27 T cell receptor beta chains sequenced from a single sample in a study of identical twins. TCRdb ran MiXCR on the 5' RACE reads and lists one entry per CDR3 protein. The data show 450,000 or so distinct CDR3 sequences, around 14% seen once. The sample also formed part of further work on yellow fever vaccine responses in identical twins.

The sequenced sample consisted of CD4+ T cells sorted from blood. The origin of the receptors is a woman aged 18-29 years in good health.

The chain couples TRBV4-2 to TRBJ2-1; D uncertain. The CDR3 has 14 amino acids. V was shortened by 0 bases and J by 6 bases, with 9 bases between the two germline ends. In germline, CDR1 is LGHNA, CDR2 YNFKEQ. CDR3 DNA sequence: TGTGCCAGCAGCCAAGATCATGGGTCCAATGAGCAGTTCTTC. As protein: CASSQDHGSNEQFF.

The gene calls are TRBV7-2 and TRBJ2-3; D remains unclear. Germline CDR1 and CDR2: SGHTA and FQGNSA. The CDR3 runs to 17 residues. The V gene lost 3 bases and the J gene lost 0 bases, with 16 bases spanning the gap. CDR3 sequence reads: CASSFPNLGLSTDTQYF. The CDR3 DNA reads TGTGCCAGCAGCTTTCCCAACTTGGGCCTTAGCACAGATACGCAGTATTTT. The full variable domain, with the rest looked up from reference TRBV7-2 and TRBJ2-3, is GAGVSQSPSNKVTEKGKDVELRCDPISGHTALYWYRQSLGQGLEFLIYFQGNSAPDKSGLPSDRFSAERTGGSVSTLTIQRTQQEDSAVYLCASSFPNLGLSTDTQYFGPGTRLTVL.

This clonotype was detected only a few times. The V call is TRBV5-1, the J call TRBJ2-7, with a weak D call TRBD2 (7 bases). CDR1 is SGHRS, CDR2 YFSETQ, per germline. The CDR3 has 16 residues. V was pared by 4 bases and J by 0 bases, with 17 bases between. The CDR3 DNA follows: TGCGCCAGCAGCATGGAGGGGGGGCCAAACTCCTACGAGCAGTACTTC. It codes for CASSMEGGPNSYEQYF.

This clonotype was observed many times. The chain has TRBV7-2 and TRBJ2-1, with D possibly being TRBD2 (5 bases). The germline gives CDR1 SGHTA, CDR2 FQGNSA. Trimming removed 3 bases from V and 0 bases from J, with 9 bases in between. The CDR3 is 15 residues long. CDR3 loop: CASSLGESSYNEQFF. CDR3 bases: TGTGCCAGCAGCTTGGGAGAGAGCTCCTACAATGAGCAGTTCTTC.

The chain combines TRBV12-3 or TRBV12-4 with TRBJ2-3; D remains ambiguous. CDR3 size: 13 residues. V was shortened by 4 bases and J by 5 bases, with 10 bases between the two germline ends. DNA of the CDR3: TGTGCCAGCAGTTCCTGGATGGGAGATACGCAGTATTTT. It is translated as CASSSWMGDTQYF.

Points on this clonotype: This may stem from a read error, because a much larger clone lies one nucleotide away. CDR3 protein: CATRTGKTDTQYF. In DNA, the CDR3 is TGTGCCACCCGGACAGGGAAGACAGATACGCAGTATTTT. The chain combines TRBV6-1 with TRBJ2-3; 8 bases map to TRBD1. After removal of 10 bases from V and 3 bases from J, the junction contained 6 bases not matched to a gene. This CDR3 comprises 13 residues. Germline assignment: CDR1 MNHNS and CDR2 SASEGT.

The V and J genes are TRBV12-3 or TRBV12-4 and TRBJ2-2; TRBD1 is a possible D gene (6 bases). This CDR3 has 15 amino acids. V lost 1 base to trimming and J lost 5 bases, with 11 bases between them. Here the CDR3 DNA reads TGTGCCAGCAGTTTAGTCATCGACAGGACCGGGGAGCTGTTTTTT. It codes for CASSLVIDRTGELFF.

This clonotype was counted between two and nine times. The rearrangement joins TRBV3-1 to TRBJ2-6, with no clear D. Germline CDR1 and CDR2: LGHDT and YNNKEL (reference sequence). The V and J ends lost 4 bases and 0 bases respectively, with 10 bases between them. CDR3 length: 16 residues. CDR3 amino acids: CASSPRVSSGANVLTF. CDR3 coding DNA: TGTGCCAGCAGCCCTCGAGTTTCCTCTGGGGCCAACGTCCTGACTTTC.

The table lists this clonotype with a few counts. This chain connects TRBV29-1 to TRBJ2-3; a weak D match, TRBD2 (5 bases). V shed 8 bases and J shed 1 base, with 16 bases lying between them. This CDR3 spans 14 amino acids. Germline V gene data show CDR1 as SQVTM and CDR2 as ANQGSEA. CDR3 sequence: CSTRTSGGTDTQYF. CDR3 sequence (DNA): TGCAGCACACGGACCTCCGGGGGCACAGATACGCAGTATTTT.

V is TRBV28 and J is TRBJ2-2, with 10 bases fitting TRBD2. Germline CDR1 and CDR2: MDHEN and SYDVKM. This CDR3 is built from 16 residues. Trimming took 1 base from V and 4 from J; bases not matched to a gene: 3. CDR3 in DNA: TGTGCCAGCAGTTTATTCGGGACTAGCGCCACCGGGGAGCTGTTTTTT. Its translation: CASSLFGTSATGELFF. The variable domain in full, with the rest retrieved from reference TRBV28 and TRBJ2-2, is DVKVTQSSRYLVKRTGEKVFLECVQDMDHENMFWYRQDPGLGLRLIYFSYDVKMKEKGDIPEGYSVSREKKERFSLILESASTNQTSMYLCASSLFGTSATGELFFGEGSRLTVL.

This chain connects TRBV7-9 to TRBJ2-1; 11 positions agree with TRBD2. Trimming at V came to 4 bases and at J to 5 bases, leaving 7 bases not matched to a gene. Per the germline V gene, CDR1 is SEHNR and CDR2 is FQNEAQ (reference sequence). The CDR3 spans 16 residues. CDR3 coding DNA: TGTGCCAGCAGCTCACTAGCGGGGGCGATCAACAATGAGCAGTTCTTC. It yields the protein CASSSLAGAINNEQFF. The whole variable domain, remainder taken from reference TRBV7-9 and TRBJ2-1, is DTGVSQNPRHKITKRGQNVTFRCDPISEHNRLYWYRQTLGQGPEFLTYFQNEAQLEKSRLLSDRFSAERPKGSFSTLEIQRTEQGDSAMYLCASSSLAGAINNEQFFGPGTRLTVL.

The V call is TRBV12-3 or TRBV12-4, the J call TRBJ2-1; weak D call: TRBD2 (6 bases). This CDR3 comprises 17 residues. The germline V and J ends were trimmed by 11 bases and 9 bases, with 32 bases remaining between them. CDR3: CACSLVTGVEGLGEQFF. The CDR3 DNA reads TGTGCCTGCTCCCTCGTGACGGGGGTAGAGGGGTTAGGTGAGCAGTTCTTC.

The CDR3, as DNA: TGTGCCGGGTGGAGGGGAGGGGAACAAGAGACCCAGTACTTC. Translation gives CAGWRGGEQETQYF. The chain is built from TRBV2 and TRBJ2-5; TRBD2 matches 7 bases. Germline loops: CDR1 SNHLY, CDR2 FYNNEI. The CDR3 is 14 residues long. V lost 11 bases to trimming and J lost 2 bases; unmatched junction nucleotides: 11.

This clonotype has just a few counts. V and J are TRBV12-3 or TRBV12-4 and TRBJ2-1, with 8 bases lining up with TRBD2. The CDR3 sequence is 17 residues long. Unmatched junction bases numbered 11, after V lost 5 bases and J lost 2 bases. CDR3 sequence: CASSPILAGATYNEQFF. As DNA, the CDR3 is TGTGCCAGCAGTCCAATTCTAGCGGGCGCCACCTACAATGAGCAGTTCTTC.

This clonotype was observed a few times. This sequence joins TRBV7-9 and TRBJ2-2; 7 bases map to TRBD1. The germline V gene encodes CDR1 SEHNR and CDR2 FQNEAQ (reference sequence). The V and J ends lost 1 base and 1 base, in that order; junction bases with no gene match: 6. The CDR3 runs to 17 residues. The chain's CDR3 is CASSLVDRTLNTGELFF. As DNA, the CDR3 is TGTGCCAGCAGCTTAGTGGACAGGACCTTGAACACCGGGGAGCTGTTTTTT.

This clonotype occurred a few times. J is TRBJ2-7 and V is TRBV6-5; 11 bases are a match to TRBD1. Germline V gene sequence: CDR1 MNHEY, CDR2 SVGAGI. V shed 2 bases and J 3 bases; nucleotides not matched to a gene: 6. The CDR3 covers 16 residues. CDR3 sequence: CASSYRGTGGSYEQYF. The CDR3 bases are TGTGCCAGCAGTTACCGGGGGACAGGGGGAAGCTACGAGCAGTACTTC.

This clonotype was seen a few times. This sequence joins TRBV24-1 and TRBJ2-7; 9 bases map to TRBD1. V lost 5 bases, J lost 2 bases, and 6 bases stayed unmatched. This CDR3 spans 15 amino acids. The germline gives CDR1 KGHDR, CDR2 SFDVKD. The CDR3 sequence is CATSGPGTGPYEQYF. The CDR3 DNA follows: TGTGCCACCAGTGGCCCCGGGACAGGGCCCTACGAGCAGTACTTC.

This CDR3 is CASSLRVSTGPTTGELFF. In DNA form, the CDR3 reads TGTGCCAGCAGTTTACGGGTCAGCACAGGGCCGACCACCGGGGAGCTGTTTTTT. The genes are TRBV27 and TRBJ2-2, with D possibly being TRBD1 (6 bases). The ends were cut back, 2 bases at V and 4 bases at J, with 20 bases in the middle. Germline values: CDR1 MNHEY, CDR2 SMNVEV (reference sequence). The CDR3 spans 18 residues.

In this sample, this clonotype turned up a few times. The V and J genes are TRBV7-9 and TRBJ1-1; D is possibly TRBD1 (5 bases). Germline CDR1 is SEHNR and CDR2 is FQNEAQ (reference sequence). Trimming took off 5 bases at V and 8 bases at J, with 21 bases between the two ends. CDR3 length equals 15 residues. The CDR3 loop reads CASSVGTVLGSEAFF. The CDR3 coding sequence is TGTGCCAGCAGCGTCGGGACGGTCCTAGGATCAGAAGCTTTCTTT.

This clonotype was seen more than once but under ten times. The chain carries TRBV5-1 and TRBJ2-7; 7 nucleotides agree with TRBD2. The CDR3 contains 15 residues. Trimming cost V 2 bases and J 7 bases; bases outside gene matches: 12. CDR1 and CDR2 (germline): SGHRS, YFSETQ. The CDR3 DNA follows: TGCGCCAGCAGCTTCGCCGGGACTACCTCCGTGGAGCAGTACTTC. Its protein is CASSFAGTTSVEQYF.

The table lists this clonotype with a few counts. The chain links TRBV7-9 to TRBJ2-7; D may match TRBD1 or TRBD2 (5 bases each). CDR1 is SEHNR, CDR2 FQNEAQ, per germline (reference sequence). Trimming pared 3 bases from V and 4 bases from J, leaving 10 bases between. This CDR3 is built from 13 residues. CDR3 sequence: CASSFFGGYEQYF. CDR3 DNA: TGTGCCAGCAGCTTTTTTGGGGGTTACGAGCAGTACTTC.

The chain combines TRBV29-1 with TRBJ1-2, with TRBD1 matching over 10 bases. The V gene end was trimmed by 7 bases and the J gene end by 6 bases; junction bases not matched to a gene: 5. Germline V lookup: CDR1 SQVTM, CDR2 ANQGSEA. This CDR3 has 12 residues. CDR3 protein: CSAWTGGNGYTF. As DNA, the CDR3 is TGCAGCGCCTGGACAGGGGGTAATGGCTACACCTTC.

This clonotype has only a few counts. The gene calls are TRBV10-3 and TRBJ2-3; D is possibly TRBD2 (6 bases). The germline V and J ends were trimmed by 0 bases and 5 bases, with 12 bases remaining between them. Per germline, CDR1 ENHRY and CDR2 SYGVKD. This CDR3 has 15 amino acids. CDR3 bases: TGTGCCATCAGTGAGTCGCGGCGGGGAATAGATACGCAGTATTTT. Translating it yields CAISESRRGIDTQYF.

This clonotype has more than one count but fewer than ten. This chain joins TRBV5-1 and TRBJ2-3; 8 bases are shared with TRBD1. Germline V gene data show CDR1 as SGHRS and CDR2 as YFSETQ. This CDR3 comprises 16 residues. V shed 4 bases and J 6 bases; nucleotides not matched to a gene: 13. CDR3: CASSPNRDRQTDTQYF. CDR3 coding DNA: TGCGCCAGCAGCCCAAACCGGGACAGGCAAACCGATACGCAGTATTTT.

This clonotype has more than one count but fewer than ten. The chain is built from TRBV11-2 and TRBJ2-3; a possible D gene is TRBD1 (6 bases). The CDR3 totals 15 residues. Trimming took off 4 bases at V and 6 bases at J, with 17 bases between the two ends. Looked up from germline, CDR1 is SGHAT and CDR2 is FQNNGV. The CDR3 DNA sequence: TGTGCCAGCAGCTCGGACAGCACCTCATTCGATACGCAGTATTTT. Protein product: CASSSDSTSFDTQYF.

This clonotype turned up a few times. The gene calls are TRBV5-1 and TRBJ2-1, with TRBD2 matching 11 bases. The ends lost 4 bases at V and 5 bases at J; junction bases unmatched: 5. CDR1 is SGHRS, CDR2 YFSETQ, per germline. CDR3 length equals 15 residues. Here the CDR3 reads CASSQGTSGNNEQFF. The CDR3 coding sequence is TGCGCCAGCAGCCAGGGGACTAGCGGTAACAATGAGCAGTTCTTC.

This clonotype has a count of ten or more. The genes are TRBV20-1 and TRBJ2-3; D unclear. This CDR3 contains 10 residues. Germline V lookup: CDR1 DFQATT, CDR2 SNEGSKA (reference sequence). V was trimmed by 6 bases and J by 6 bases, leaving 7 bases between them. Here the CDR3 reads CSAETDTQYF. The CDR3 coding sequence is TGCAGTGCCGAGACGGATACGCAGTATTTT.